The 15 T cell receptor beta chains below all came from one sample that was sequenced in a study of T cells in narcolepsy. Profiling relied on immunoSEQ multiplex PCR, and the TCRdb table lists in-frame clones only, not all of them. The sample lists some 17,000 clones, 55% to 75% occurring once. Sequenced sample: CD45RA- memory CD8+ T cells from PBMCs. Source of these receptors: a human donor with narcolepsy.

The gene calls are TRBV2 and TRBJ2-3; possibly TRBD1 or TRBD2 for D (5 bases each). This CDR3 contains 12 residues. The germline V gene has CDR1 SNHLY and CDR2 FYNNEI. Trimming took 4 bases from V and 3 from J, leaving 5 bases between them. The CDR3 DNA is TGTGCCAGCAGTGGGGGGACAGATACGCAGTATTTT. This sequence encodes CASSGGTDTQYF.

The rearrangement links TRBV7-9 to TRBJ2-1, with 11 bases aligning to TRBD2. V gave up 2 bases and J gave up 8 bases; unmatched junction bases: 8. The CDR3 is 16 amino acids. Looked up from germline, CDR1 is SEHNR and CDR2 is FQNEAQ (reference sequence). CDR3 amino acids: CASSLSLGLADDEQFF. DNA of the CDR3: TGTGCCAGCAGCTTAAGTTTGGGACTAGCGGACGATGAGCAGTTCTTC.

V usage is TRBV19 and J usage is TRBJ2-7; perhaps TRBD1 as D (6 bases). Germline CDR1 and CDR2: LNHDA and SQIVND (reference sequence). V dropped 3 bases and J dropped 5 bases, with 11 bases sitting between them. The CDR3 has 13 residues. The CDR3 DNA is TGTGCCAGTAGTATTTTAGAGGGGGACGAGCAGTACTTC. Protein product: CASSILEGDEQYF.

The chain uses TRBV5-4 and TRBJ2-3; 7 bases are a match to TRBD1. The V gene end was trimmed by 3 bases and the J gene end by 4 bases; junction bases not matched to a gene: 14. Germline lookup yields CDR1 SGHNT and CDR2 YYREEE (reference sequence). The CDR3 is 17 amino acids. The CDR3 sequence: CASSWGTGVLGADTQYF. CDR3 in DNA: TGTGCCAGCAGCTGGGGAACAGGGGTTCTAGGCGCAGATACGCAGTATTTT.

This sequence joins TRBV7-3 and TRBJ2-1; 9 positions match TRBD2. Germline V gene data show CDR1 as SGHTA and CDR2 as FQGTGA. The CDR3 is made up of 15 amino acids. After removal of 5 bases from V and 7 bases from J, the junction contained 9 bases not matched to a gene. The CDR3 protein is CASSLGGGAYNEQFF. CDR3 coding DNA: TGTGCCAGCAGCCTTGGCGGGGGGGCTTATAATGAGCAGTTCTTC.

The chain joins TRBV4-2 to TRBJ1-5, with D perhaps matching TRBD1 (6 bases). Germline values: CDR1 LGHNA, CDR2 YNFKEQ. The V and J ends lost 6 bases and 7 bases respectively, with 13 bases between them. The CDR3 length is 13 residues. Written as DNA, the CDR3 is TGTGCCAGCAGGGGCGACAGGTCCCAGCCCCAGCATTTT. It is translated as CASRGDRSQPQHF.

Here the CDR3 reads CASSYVDPGEQFF. The CDR3 DNA follows: TGTGCCAGCAGTTACGTCGATCCTGGTGAGCAGTTCTTC. The V and J genes are TRBV6-6 and TRBJ2-1; the D is unclear. Germline lookup yields CDR1 MNHNY and CDR2 SVGAGI (reference sequence). The CDR3 spans 13 residues. V was shortened by 2 bases and J by 9 bases, with 11 bases between the two germline ends.

A few counts support this clone. A far more abundant clone sits one base away, making this likely a read error. This rearrangement joins TRBV5-1 to TRBJ2-7; TRBD1 matches at 9 bases. Germline CDR1 is SGHRS and CDR2 is YFSETQ. V was pared by 2 bases and J by 4 bases, with 7 bases of the junction left unmatched. The CDR3 consists of 15 residues. The CDR3 sequence is CASSFTGTGMYEQYF. The CDR3 DNA is TGCGCCAGCAGCTTCACCGGGACAGGGATGTACGAGCAGTACTTC.

In its sample, this clone was seen a few times. V gene TRBV6-1 combines with J gene TRBJ2-2; D not certain. CDR3 length: 15 amino acids. The V end was cut by 0 bases, the J end by 5 bases, with 10 bases between. Germline V lookup: CDR1 MNHNS, CDR2 SASEGT. CDR3 nucleotides: TGTGCCAGCAGTGAAGCGGCTAGAAGGACCGGGGAGCTGTTTTTT. Amino acids: CASSEAARRTGELFF.

V and J are TRBV5-6 and TRBJ2-7; D call uncertain. Germline V gene data show CDR1 as SGHDT and CDR2 as YYEEEE. The CDR3 has 13 amino acids. V lost 2 bases, J lost 7 bases, and 13 bases lay in between. CDR3 in amino acids: CASSFLSDGEQYF. CDR3 coding DNA: TGTGCCAGCAGCTTCCTATCGGATGGTGAGCAGTACTTC.

This chain connects TRBV10-3 to TRBJ1-4; D is possibly TRBD1 (5 bases). This CDR3 has 15 residues. V was shortened by 5 bases and J by 0 bases, with 10 bases between the two germline ends. In germline, CDR1 is ENHRY, CDR2 SYGVKD. CDR3 region: CAISRDGSTNEKLFF. CDR3 DNA sequence: TGTGCCATCAGTCGGGACGGCTCAACTAATGAAAAACTGTTTTTT.

The chain links TRBV7-9 to TRBJ1-2; 11 bases align to TRBD1. J was trimmed by 6 bases and V by 4 bases; bases with no gene match: 7. The CDR3 has 15 amino acids. CDR1 and CDR2 from the germline V gene are SEHNR and FQNEAQ (reference sequence). CDR3 sequence: CASSSGQGARDGYTF. CDR3 bases: TGTGCCAGCAGCTCCGGACAGGGGGCTCGAGATGGCTACACCTTC. The full variable domain, completed using reference TRBV7-9 and TRBJ1-2, is DTGVSQNPRHKITKRGQNVTFRCDPISEHNRLYWYRQTLGQGPEFLTYFQNEAQLEKSRLLSDRFSAERPKGSFSTLEIQRTEQGDSAMYLCASSSGQGARDGYTFGSGTRLTVV.

The rearrangement links TRBV20-1 to TRBJ2-3, with D perhaps TRBD1 (5 bases). The CDR3 has 11 amino acids. Deletions cut 5 bases from V and 9 bases from J, with 12 bases between. Germline V gene lookup returns CDR1 DFQATT and CDR2 SNEGSKA (reference sequence). The CDR3 loop reads CSAWEQDTQYF. In nucleotides, the CDR3 is TGCAGTGCTTGGGAACAGGACACGCAGTATTTT.

This clone was observed once. The chain combines TRBV6-6 with TRBJ1-2; TRBD1 aligns across 7 bases. The germline V gene encodes CDR1 MNHNY and CDR2 SVGAGI (reference sequence). Losses at the gene ends were 8 bases for V and 1 base for J; bases not matched to a gene: 4. This CDR3 region has 13 residues. The CDR3 sequence: CASVSGGNYGYTF. DNA for the CDR3: TGTGCCAGCGTTTCAGGGGGTAACTATGGCTACACCTTC.

This clone appeared once. This chain connects TRBV7-3 to TRBJ1-1; no firm D call. The ends were cut back, 3 bases at V and 4 bases at J, with 15 bases in the middle. The germline gives CDR1 SGHTA, CDR2 FQGTGA. The length of the CDR3 is 15 residues. CDR3 residues: CASSLADKYSTEAFF. The CDR3 region has the DNA TGTGCCAGCAGCTTGGCAGACAAATATTCCACTGAAGCTTTCTTT.